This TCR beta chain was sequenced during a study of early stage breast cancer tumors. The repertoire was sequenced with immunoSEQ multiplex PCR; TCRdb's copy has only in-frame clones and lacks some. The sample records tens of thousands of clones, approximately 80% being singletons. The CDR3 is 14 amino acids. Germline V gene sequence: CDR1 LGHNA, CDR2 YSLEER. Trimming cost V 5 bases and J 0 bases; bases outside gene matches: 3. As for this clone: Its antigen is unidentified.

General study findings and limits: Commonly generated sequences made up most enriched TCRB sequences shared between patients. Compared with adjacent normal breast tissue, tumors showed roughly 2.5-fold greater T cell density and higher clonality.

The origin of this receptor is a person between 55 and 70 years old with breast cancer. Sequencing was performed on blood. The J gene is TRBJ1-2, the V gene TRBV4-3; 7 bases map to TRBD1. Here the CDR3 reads CASSVGQANYGYTF. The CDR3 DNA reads TGCGCCAGCAGCGTCGGACAGGCTAACTATGGCTACACCTTC.